These T cell receptor beta chains were read from a single sample in a study of cytomegalovirus exposure and HLA in healthy donors. TCRdb keeps only in-frame clones here, not all; method: immunoSEQ multiplex PCR. The table records about 240,000 clones, about 86% of them present only once. The sample consisted of PBMCs. The receptors were gathered from a woman aged 25 to 45 in good health and CMV-seropositive. Each CDR3 is given with its conserved first and last residue. D genes are given only for firm matches.

j_gene | d_gene | v_gene | CDR3aa | CDR3nt
TRBJ2-1 | . | TRBV13 | CAVRDFREGQFF | TGTGCCGTTCGGGACTTTAGAGAAGGGCAGTTCTTC
TRBJ2-7 | TRBD2 | TRBV27 | CASSITAGTSAYEQYF | TGTGCCAGCAGTATAACCGCCGGGACTAGCGCCTACGAGCAGTACTTC
TRBJ2-7 | . | TRBV10-3 | CAIGQGYEQYF | TGTGCCATCGGCCAGGGGTACGAGCAGTACTTC
TRBJ2-7 | TRBD1 | TRBV7-9 | CASTRDRGYEQYF | TGTGCCAGCACTAGGGACAGGGGCTACGAGCAGTACTTC
TRBJ2-3 | TRBD2 | TRBV6-5 | CACSGRGSDTQYF | TGTGCCTGTAGCGGGAGAGGTTCAGATACGCAGTATTTT
TRBJ2-1 | TRBD2 | TRBV27 | CARKAGEACNEQFF | TGTGCCAGAAAAGCGGGAGAGGCTTGCAATGAGCAGTTCTTC
TRBJ2-7 | TRBD2 | TRBV15 | CATSSSSGRAYEQYF | TGTGCCACCAGCAGTTCCAGCGGGAGGGCGTACGAGCAGTACTTC
TRBJ2-7 | . | TRBV27 | CASTYRATGSYEQYF | TGTGCCAGCACCTACAGGGCCACGGGCTCCTACGAGCAGTACTTC
TRBJ2-1 | . | TRBV5-1 | CASSLSLDEQFF | TGCGCCAGCAGCTTGAGCCTAGATGAGCAGTTCTTC
TRBJ2-1 | . | TRBV7-3 | CASSLDGNSYNEQFF | TGTGCCAGCAGCTTAGACGGGAACTCCTACAATGAGCAGTTCTTC
TRBJ2-4 | TRBD2 | TRBV2 | CASDPSSGNIQYF | TGTGCCAGCGACCCTTCTAGCGGAAACATTCAGTACTTC
TRBJ2-5 | TRBD2 | TRBV5-1 | CASSLSTSGSISETQYF | TGCGCCAGCAGCCTATCGACTAGCGGGAGTATTAGCGAGACCCAGTACTTC
TRBJ2-1 | . | TRBV6-4 | CASSDQYLGGEQFF | TGTGCCAGCAGTGACCAATACCTAGGGGGTGAGCAGTTCTTC
TRBJ2-2 | . | TRBV10-3 | CAIQPSRGENTGELFF | TGTGCCATACAGCCCTCCCGGGGAGAGAACACCGGGGAGCTGTTTTTT
TRBJ1-2 | TRBD1 | TRBV6-6 | CASTNEGGGNGYTF | TGTGCCAGCACAAATGAAGGGGGCGGGAATGGCTACACCTTC
TRBJ2-5 | . | TRBV6-1 | CASSEWGPGVETQYF | TGTGCCAGCAGTGAGTGGGGTCCGGGGGTAGAGACCCAGTACTTC
TRBJ2-3 | TRBD2 | TRBV6-6 | CASSYGGGTDTQYF | TGTGCCAGCAGTTACGGGGGGGGCACAGATACGCAGTATTTT